The rows below give T cell receptor beta chains drawn from one sample of a study of T cells expressing NK-cell markers. TCRdb reprocessed the 5' RACE reads and reports one entry per CDR3 protein, with no DNA. The sample's table shows almost 450,000 distinct CDR3 sequences. Sequencing was done on a sample of blood T cells: a sorted CD56 or NKG2C T cell subset, CD4+ or CD8+ T cells, or bulk PBMC T cells (not recorded which). These receptors originate from a woman between 18 and 70 years old in good health. CDR3s include the opening cysteine and the closing phenylalanine or tryptophan. Fields, in order: J gene, V gene, CDR3 protein.

>TRBJ2-7|TRBV7-9
CASSTTRGGIYEQYF
>TRBJ2-7|TRBV27
CASSLGLASTYEQYF
>TRBJ2-3|TRBV5-1
CASGLDRGTDTQYF
>TRBJ1-6|TRBV27
CASSLGSSPLHF
>TRBJ2-2|TRBV27
CASGLVSGELFF
>TRBJ1-6|TRBV28
CASSFRQALSDSPLHF
>TRBJ2-5|TRBV20-1
CSTLSTTSAIQYF
>TRBJ2-7|TRBV29-1
CSVEGPAGPRAEQYF
>TRBJ1-2|TRBV29-1
CSVAWGEEDGYTF
>TRBJ2-5|TRBV7-8
CASSETSWRETQYF
>TRBJ2-3|TRBV5-6
CASSVRSTATDTQYF
>TRBJ1-1|TRBV6-5
CASSYSVPASMNTEAFF
>TRBJ2-1|TRBV7-2
CASDYQFSRDTEQFF
>TRBJ2-5|TRBV5-6
CASSLALGGDPEGTQYF
>TRBJ2-7|TRBV28
CASSLFGGVGYEQYF
>TRBJ2-1|TRBV2
CASSELAGDWNEQFF
>TRBJ1-1|TRBV20-1
CSAIQTGRMNTEAFF
>TRBJ2-1|TRBV6-2/TRBV6-3
CASSYSTVPYSVQFF
>TRBJ2-3|TRBV20-1
CSAPLKIGADTQYF
>TRBJ2-1|TRBV24-1
CATSEGTGWNEQFF
>TRBJ2-2|TRBV20-1
CSAREGGITGELFF
>TRBJ2-5|TRBV11-2
CASSFPGVVETQYF
>TRBJ2-3|TRBV18
CASSPDADTQYF
>TRBJ1-2|TRBV28
CASSLVRTQGNYGYTF
>TRBJ2-1|TRBV12-3/TRBV12-4
CASSFGDPSYNEQFF
>TRBJ1-4|TRBV2
CASRTQRAGEKLFF
>TRBJ1-2|TRBV7-2
CASSLVRSGSDGYGYTF
>TRBJ2-2|TRBV2
CASSQDQQVTGELFF
>TRBJ1-2|TRBV4-3
CASSQDRYSNYGYTF
>TRBJ2-5|TRBV23-1
CASSTVTETQYF
>TRBJ2-5|TRBV7-6
CASSRGLAGDVETQYF
>TRBJ2-2|TRBV6-5
CASSYSRQEANTGELFF
>TRBJ2-3|TRBV14
CASSQVLAGVADTQYF
>TRBJ2-1|TRBV20-1
CSARPRGSGTYNEQFF
>TRBJ1-1|TRBV4-1
CASSQGATEAFF
>TRBJ2-4|TRBV20-1
CSARGPLAKNIQYF
>TRBJ2-7|TRBV4-3
CASSQDVGRGSYEQYF
>TRBJ2-1|TRBV2
CASQGQVNEQFF
>TRBJ2-1|TRBV7-9
CASSLELGGINNEQFF
>TRBJ2-5|TRBV5-1
CASNKQGLRETQYF
>TRBJ2-4|TRBV7-2
CASNLPQLAKNIQYF
>TRBJ2-7|TRBV5-1
CASSSLLGPNYEQYF
>TRBJ2-3|TRBV18
CASSPPGQKNTQYF
>TRBJ2-2|TRBV7-2
CASSLRSSRNTGELFF
>TRBJ2-5|TRBV7-3
CASSLTGTGRETQYF
>TRBJ2-1|TRBV7-9
CASSSHTSGGTYEQFF
>TRBJ2-3|TRBV5-1
CASSLGASGSSVDTQYF
>TRBJ1-2|TRBV2
CASSEGWVYGYTF
>TRBJ1-5|TRBV20-1
CSARRPNSNQPQHF
>TRBJ2-3|TRBV18
CASSPTTGIPDTQYF
>TRBJ1-1|TRBV9
CASSRAGAEAFF
>TRBJ2-1|TRBV10-3
CAIKGRQGANEQFF
>TRBJ2-3|TRBV29-1
CSVVTMEGGTDTQYF